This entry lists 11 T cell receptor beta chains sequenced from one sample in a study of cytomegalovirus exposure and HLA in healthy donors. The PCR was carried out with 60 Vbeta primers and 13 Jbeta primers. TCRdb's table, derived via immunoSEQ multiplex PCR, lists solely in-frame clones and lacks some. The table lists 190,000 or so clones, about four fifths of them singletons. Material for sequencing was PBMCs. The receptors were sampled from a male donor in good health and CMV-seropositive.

This chain's CDR3 is CASSRATGLAGELPFF. The CDR3 DNA is TGCGCCAGCAGCCGAGCAACGGGACTAGCGGGAGAACTGCCGTTCTTC. V is TRBV4-1 and J is TRBJ2-1; the match to TRBD2 covers 14 bases. Germline values: CDR1 MGHRA, CDR2 YSYEKL. This CDR3 is built from 16 residues. With V trimmed by 4 bases and J by 15 bases, 14 bases remained unmatched.

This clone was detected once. CDR3 in DNA: TGTGCCAGCAGTGAAAGGACGGGGGGTAACACAGATACGCAGTATTTT. Amino acids: CASSERTGGNTDTQYF. V is TRBV6-1 and J is TRBJ2-3; 7 nucleotides agree with TRBD2. The CDR3 is made up of 16 amino acids. CDR1 and CDR2 (germline): MNHNS, SASEGT. J gave up 2 bases and V 2 bases, and 7 bases lay outside the gene matches.

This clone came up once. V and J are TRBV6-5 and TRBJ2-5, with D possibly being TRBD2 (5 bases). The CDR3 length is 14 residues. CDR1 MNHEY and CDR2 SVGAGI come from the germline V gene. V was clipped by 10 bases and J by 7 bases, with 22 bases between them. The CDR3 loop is CATRRRLSAGTQYF. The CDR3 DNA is TGTGCCACCAGAAGGAGGTTGAGTGCAGGGACCCAGTACTTC.

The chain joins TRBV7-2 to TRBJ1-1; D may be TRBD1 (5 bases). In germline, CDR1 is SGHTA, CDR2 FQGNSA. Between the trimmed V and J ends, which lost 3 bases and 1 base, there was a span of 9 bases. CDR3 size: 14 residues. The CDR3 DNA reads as TGTGCCAGCAGCTTCGGGACTTCGAACACTGAAGCTTTCTTT. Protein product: CASSFGTSNTEAFF. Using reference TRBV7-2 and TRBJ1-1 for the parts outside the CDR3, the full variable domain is GAGVSQSPSNKVTEKGKDVELRCDPISGHTALYWYRQSLGQGLEFLIYFQGNSAPDKSGLPSDRFSAERTGGSVSTLTIQRTQQEDSAVYLCASSFGTSNTEAFFGQGTRLTVV.

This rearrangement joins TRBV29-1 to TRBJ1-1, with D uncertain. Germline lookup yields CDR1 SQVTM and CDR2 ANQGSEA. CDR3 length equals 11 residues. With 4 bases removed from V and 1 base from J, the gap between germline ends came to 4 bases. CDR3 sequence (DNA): TGCAGCGTTGTAAAGAACACTGAAGCTTTCTTT. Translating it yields CSVVKNTEAFF.

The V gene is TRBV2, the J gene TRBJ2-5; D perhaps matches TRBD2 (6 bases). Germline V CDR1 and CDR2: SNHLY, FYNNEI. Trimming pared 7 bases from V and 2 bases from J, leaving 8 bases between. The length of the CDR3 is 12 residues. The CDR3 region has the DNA TGTGCCAGCATACGGGGGCAAGAGACCCAGTACTTC. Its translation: CASIRGQETQYF.

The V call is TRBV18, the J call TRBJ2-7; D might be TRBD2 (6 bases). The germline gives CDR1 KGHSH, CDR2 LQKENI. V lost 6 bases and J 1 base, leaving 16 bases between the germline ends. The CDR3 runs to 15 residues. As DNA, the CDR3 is TGTGCCAGCTCCGCGATAAGGGGAGGATCCTACGAGCAGTACTTC. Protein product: CASSAIRGGSYEQYF.

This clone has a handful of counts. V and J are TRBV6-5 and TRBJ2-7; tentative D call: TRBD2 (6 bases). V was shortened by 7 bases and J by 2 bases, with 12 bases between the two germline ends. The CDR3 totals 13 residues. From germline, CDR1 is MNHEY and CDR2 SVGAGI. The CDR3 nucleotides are TGTGCCAGCAAAAAATCTAGCGCCTACGAGCAGTACTTC. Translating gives CASKKSSAYEQYF.

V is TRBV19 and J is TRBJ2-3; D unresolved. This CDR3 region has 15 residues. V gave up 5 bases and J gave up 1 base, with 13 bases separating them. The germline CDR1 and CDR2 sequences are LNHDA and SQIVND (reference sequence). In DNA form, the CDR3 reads TGTGCCAGTAGTCCGGGTCTTCGAGGCACAGATACGCAGTATTTT. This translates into CASSPGLRGTDTQYF.

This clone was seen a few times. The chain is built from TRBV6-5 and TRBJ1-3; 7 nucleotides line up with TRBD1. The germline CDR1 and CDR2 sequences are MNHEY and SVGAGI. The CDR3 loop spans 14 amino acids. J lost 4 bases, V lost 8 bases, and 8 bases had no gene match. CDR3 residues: CASGGRGEGNTIYF. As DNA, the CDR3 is TGTGCCAGCGGGGGCAGGGGGGAAGGAAACACCATATATTTT.

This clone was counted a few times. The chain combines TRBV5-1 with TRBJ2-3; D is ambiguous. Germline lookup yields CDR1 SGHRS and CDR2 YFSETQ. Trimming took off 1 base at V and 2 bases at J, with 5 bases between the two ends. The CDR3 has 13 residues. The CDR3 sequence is CASSLPSTDTQYF. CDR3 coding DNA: TGCGCCAGCAGCTTGCCTTCCACAGATACGCAGTATTTT.